This T cell receptor beta chain derives from a study of blood T cell repertoires in COVID-19 (dated by TCRdb to about 2020). For the wider study: The collaborator samples originated in the United States, Italy and Spain and spanned the acute and convalescent phases of COVID-19. The repertoires were released in a freely available public database meant as a resource for research on the immune response to SARS-CoV-2. Sample metadata almost always included a de-identified subject ID, COVID-19 status, age in years and sex. The material from the prospective study consisted of cDNA or gDNA derived from T cells, B-cell-depleted T cells, or PBMCs. Samples came from the ongoing ImmuneRACE study (first 160 participants) plus 1,254 subjects from 6 global collaborators. HLA class I and class II types, where available, came from metadata supplied by the sample provider rather than from assay-based typing. Deeply sampled blood TCRbeta repertoires from subjects exposed to, actively infected with, or recovered from COVID-19 were included in the dataset. Study-wide findings and limitations: The amount of clinical and demographic metadata varied by source and participant and was provided uncurated.

This clone showed up just once. The clone's antigen remains unknown. Nothing much larger sits one base from this clone, and base qualities are not available. TCRbeta CDR3 regions were amplified from genomic DNA using the immunoSEQ Assay, a bias-controlled multiplex PCR. The study's processing was this. Within the assay, amplification of reference gene primers was used to estimate how many nucleated cells each sample contained. Sequence reads were collapsed and filtered to measure the absolute abundance of every unique TCRbeta CDR3 rearrangement. Productive Simpson clonality was computed per sample as the square root of Simpson's diversity index over productive rearrangements. Entries here come from immuneACCESS through TCRdb and include only in-frame sequences with V and J called. Some clones fail to appear in such tables; in the studies checked, an unresolved V gene covers under half of the shortfall, and the cause of the remainder is unknown. The V and J calls and the clone size are those of that table, but D and trimming were determined from the DNA. This sample holds some 360,000 clones; 70% to 90% were observed only once. 2% to 2.5% of the sample lies in the top ten.

At one collaborating source in Seattle, patients were enrolled during active infection and were followed longitudinally through the course of disease. Whole blood was collected in K2EDTA tubes by collaborating institutions according to the institutions' own protocols. Collaborator samples were shipped for TCRbeta analysis as frozen whole blood, isolated PBMCs, or DNA extracted from either sample type. V is trimmed back by 5 bases and J by 4 bases, and the junction contains 2 bases that no gene match accounts for. There are 14 amino acids in the CDR3, from cysteine to phenylalanine inclusive. This entry keeps only the CDR3 DNA: 42 bases, framed from base 1. CDR1 and CDR2, looked up from the germline V gene, are SGHTA and FQGTGA.

Material for sequencing was peripheral blood. Recombination linked TRBV7-3 to TRBJ2-3, with 11 bases aligning to TRBD1. This TCR was recovered from a woman aged 55 to 70 with COVID-19, enrolled during active disease. The CDR3 region has the sequence CASSTGQGADTQYF. DNA sequence: TGTGCCAGCAGCACGGGACAGGGGGCAGATACGCAGTATTTT.